This note documents a single T cell receptor (beta chain) sequence. The data derive from a study of shared T cell receptors in the human thymus. The germline gives CDR1 MNHEY, CDR2 SVGAGI. V gave up 6 bases and J gave up 9 bases, with 12 bases separating them. The CDR3 runs to 12 residues. The data were produced by immunoSEQ multiplex PCR, yet TCRdb's version contains in-frame clones alone and is incomplete. The data hold approximately 490,000 clones, with about 80% observed a single time. These data are also associated with another study on human thymus T cells. That work contributes: The thymus was resected at corrective cardiac surgery. Within thymic and blood repertoires, V and J gene usage appeared to be biased. Thymic TCR repertoires of unrelated people reportedly overlapped highly.

Input material: thymocytes. The V call is TRBV6-5, the J call TRBJ2-1; D call uncertain. This TCR was recovered from a boy in the first two years of life with a congenital heart defect. The CDR3, as DNA: TGTGCCAGCAGGCCTTCCGAGGCTGAGCAGTTCTTC. It codes for CASRPSEAEQFF.